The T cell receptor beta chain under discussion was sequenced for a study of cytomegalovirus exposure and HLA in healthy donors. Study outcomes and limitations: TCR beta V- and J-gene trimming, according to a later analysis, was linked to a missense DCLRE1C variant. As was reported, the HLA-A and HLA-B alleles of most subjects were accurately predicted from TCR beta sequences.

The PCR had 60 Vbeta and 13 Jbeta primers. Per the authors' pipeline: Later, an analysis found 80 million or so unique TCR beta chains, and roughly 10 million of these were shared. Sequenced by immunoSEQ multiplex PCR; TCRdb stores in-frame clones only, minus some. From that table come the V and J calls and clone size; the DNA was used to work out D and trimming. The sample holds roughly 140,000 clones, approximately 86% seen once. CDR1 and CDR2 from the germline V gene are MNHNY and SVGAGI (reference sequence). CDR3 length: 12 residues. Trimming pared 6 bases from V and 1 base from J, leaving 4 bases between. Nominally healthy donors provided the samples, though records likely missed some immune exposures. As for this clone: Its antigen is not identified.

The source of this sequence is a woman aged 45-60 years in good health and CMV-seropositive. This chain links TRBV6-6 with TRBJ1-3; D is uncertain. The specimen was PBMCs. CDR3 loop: CASRRSGNTIYF. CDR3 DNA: TGTGCCAGCAGGAGATCTGGAAACACCATATATTTT.